This T cell receptor beta chain originates from a study of response to subunit inactivated influenza vaccine. General study findings and limits: The authors proposed limited new T cell recruitment per seasonal influenza vaccination.

This CDR3 region has 16 residues. Germline loops: CDR1 SGHRS, CDR2 YFSETQ. The V gene lost 0 bases and the J gene lost 1 base, with 10 bases spanning the gap. This clonotype was counted a few times. Its antigen is undetermined. TCRdb reanalysed the RT-PCR reads using MiXCR and keeps one entry per CDR3 protein. The sample has under 200,000 distinct CDR3 sequences, about 10% seen once. Sequenced here: CD8+ T cells sorted from PBMCs, sampled roughly 24 months after vaccination. This chain links TRBV5-1 with TRBJ1-4, with D hard to call. The clonotype comes from a man aged 45-69 years who received an inactivated influenza vaccine. CDR3 in amino acids: CASSLALRQTNEKLFF. The CDR3 region has the DNA TGCGCCAGCAGCTTGGCTCTCCGACAAACTAATGAAAAACTGTTTTTT.